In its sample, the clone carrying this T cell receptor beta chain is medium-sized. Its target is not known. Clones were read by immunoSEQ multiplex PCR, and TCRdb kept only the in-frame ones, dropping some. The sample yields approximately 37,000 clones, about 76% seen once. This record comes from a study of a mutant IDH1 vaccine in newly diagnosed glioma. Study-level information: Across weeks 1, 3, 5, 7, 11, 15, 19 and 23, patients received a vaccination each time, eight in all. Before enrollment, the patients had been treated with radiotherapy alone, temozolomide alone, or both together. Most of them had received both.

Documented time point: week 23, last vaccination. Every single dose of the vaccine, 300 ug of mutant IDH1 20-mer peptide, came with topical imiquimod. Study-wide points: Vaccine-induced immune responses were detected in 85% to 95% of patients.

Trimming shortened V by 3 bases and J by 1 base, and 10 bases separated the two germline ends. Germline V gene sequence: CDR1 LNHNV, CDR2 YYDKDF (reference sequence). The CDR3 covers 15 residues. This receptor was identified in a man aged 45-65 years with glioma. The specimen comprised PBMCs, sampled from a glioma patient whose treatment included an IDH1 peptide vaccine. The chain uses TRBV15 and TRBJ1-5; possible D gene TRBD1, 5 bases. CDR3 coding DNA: TGTGCCACCAGCAGCGCGGGACGGAGCAATCAGCCCCAGCATTTT. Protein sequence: CATSSAGRSNQPQHF.